This TCR beta chain originates from a study of T-cell reconstitution after alpha-beta-depleted transplantation in children. Unique molecular identifiers were incorporated during preparation of the TCRbeta library. TCRdb reprocessed the PCR reads with MiXCR, giving one entry per CDR3 protein. Of 780,000 or so distinct CDR3 sequences listed, 16% are singletons. This CDR3 is 17 amino acids long. Germline V gene data show CDR1 as MNHEY and CDR2 as SVGEGT. V lost 0 bases, J lost 4 bases, and 6 bases stayed unmatched. This clonotype was counted once. The sequence was obtained from a male patient between 10 and 17 years old who had a stem cell transplant for acute lymphoblastic leukemia, so the T cells may come from the graft donor. The chain links TRBV6-2 or TRBV6-3 to TRBJ1-2, with 12 bases that match TRBD1. Here the sequenced sample was PBMCs, mostly from graft donor cells, taken 360 days after TCRalphabeta/CD19-depleted stem cell transplant. This CDR3 is CASSYSPGQGAVYGYTF. CDR3 in DNA: TGTGCCAGCAGTTACTCCCCGGGACAGGGGGCTGTCTATGGCTACACCTTC.